The source of this T cell receptor beta chain is a study of blood T cell repertoires in COVID-19. Study-level information: The analysed material was cDNA or gDNA that came from T cells, B-cell-depleted T cells, or PBMCs.

Enrollees, about 18 to 89 years old, lived in around 23 US areas. Germline V CDR1 and CDR2: SGHNT, YENEEA. The CDR3 runs 14 residues. The V end lost 7 bases, the J end lost 9 bases, and 18 bases lay between the germline ends. Using immunoSEQ multiplex PCR, the repertoire was profiled, and TCRdb retains in-frame clones only, with some absent. The table lists approximately 170,000 clones, around four fifths of them singletons, with 3.6% in the top ten. The receptor was derived from a woman in her fifties or sixties in a cohort exposed to, infected with or recovered from COVID-19 (not recorded which). Sample: PBMCs or T cells enriched from blood (not recorded which). The genes are TRBV11-3 and TRBJ2-2, with a tentative D call TRBD2 (5 bases). The CDR3 region has the DNA TGTGCCAGCACCACGGAGGAGTCGGACCGGGAGCTGTTTTTT. It translates to CASTTEESDRELFF. Full variable domain (rest looked up from reference TRBV11-3 and TRBJ2-2): EAGVVQSPRYKIIEKKQPVAFWCNPISGHNTLYWYLQNLGQGPELLIRYENEEAVDDSQLPKDRFSAERLKGVDSTLKIQPAELGDSAVYLCASTTEESDRELFFGEGSRLTVL.